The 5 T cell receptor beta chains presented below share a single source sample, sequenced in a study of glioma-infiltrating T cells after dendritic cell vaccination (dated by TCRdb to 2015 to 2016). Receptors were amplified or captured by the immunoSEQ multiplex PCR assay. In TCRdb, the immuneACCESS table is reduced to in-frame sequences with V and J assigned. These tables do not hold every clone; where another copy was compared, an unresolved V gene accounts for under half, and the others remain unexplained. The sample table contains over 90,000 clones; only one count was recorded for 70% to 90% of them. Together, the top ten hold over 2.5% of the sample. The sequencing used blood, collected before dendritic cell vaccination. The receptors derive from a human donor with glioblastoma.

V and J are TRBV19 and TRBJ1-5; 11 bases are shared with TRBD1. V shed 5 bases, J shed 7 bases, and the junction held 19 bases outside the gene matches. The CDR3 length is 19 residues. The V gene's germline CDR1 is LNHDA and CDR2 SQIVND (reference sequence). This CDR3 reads CASSPRTGGEIGGRQPQHF. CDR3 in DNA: TGTGCCAGTAGTCCTCGGACAGGGGGCGAGATCGGTGGAAGGCAGCCCCAGCATTTT.

Here the CDR3 reads CASSPWQGAIGELFF. CDR3 coding DNA: TGTGCCAGCAGCCCTTGGCAGGGGGCGATCGGGGAGCTGTTTTTT. The chain is built from TRBV5-6 and TRBJ2-2; 8 bases line up with TRBD1. Germline V gene sequence: CDR1 SGHDT, CDR2 YYEEEE. Trimming cost V 4 bases and J 7 bases; bases outside gene matches: 9. The CDR3 consists of 15 residues.

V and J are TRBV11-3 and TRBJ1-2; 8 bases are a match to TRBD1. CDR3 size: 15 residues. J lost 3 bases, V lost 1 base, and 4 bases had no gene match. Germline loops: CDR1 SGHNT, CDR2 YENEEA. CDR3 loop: CASSLGAGGDYGYTF. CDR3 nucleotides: TGTGCCAGCAGCTTAGGGGCAGGGGGCGACTATGGCTACACCTTC.

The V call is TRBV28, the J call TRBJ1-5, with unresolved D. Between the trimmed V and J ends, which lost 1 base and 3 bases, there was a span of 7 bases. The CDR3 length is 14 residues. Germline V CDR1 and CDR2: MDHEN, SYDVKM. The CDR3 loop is CASSLFEPNQPQHF. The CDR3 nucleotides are TGTGCCAGCAGTTTATTTGAGCCCAATCAGCCCCAGCATTTT.

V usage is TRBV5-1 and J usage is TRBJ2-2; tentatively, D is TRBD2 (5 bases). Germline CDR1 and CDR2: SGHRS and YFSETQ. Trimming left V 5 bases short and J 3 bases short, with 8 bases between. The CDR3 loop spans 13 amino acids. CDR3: CASRREDTGELFF. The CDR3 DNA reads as TGCGCCAGCAGGAGGGAAGACACCGGGGAGCTGTTTTTT.